This TCR beta chain was recorded in a study of response to subunit inactivated influenza vaccine. One entry per CDR3 protein results from TCRdb running MiXCR on the RT-PCR reads. In the table there are some 640,000 distinct CDR3 sequences, 11% to 15% of which are singletons. Comment on this clonotype: Its specificity is not known.

Findings and caveats of the study: A suggestion made by the authors is that each seasonal influenza vaccination recruits few new T cells.

Specimen: PBMCs from blood, collected 14 to 15 days before vaccination. This TCR was sampled from a man aged 50-60 years who received an inactivated influenza vaccine.

CDR3 coding DNA: TGTGCCAGCAGCTTCGGCGGTCAAGCCGGAGGTGAGCAGTTCTTC. Amino acids: CASSFGGQAGGEQFF. The chain is built from TRBV7-2 and TRBJ2-1, with D maybe TRBD2 (5 bases). CDR1 is SGHTA, CDR2 FQGNSA, per germline. The length of the CDR3 is 15 residues. V was trimmed by 3 bases and J by 9 bases, leaving 18 bases between them.